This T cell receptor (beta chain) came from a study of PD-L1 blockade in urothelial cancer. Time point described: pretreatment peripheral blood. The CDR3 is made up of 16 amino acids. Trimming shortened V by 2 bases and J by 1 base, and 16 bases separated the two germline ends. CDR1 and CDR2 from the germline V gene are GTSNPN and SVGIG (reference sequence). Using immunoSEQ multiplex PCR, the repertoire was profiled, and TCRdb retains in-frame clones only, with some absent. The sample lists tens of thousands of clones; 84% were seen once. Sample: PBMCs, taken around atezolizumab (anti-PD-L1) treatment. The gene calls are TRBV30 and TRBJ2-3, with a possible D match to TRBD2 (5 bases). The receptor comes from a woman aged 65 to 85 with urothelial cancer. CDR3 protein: CAWSPPGGGRTDTQYF. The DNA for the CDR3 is TGTGCCTGGAGTCCCCCAGGAGGCGGTCGCACAGATACGCAGTATTTT.